One sample yielded the 19 T cell receptor beta chains listed below, sequenced in a study of blood T cell repertoires in COVID-19. Data came from immunoSEQ multiplex PCR; TCRdb stores just in-frame clones and leaves some out. Of some 130,000 clones detected, approximately 90% appear once; the ten largest clones hold roughly 2.1%. The specimen sequenced was peripheral blood. The receptors shown here come from a man in his 70s with active COVID-19.

This chain links TRBV7-9 with TRBJ1-4, with 9 bases lining up with TRBD1. From germline, CDR1 is SEHNR and CDR2 FQNEAQ (reference sequence). V shed 5 bases, J shed 2 bases, and the junction held 0 bases outside the gene matches. This CDR3 contains 14 residues. The CDR3 loop reads CASSDRGTNEKLFF. Here the CDR3 DNA reads TGTGCCAGCAGCGACAGGGGGACTAATGAAAAACTGTTTTTT.

In this sample, this clone turned up once. The CDR3 reads CASYEGDGTSEEGEQFF. The CDR3, as DNA: TGTGCCAGCTATGAGGGGGACGGGACTAGCGAAGAGGGTGAGCAGTTCTTC. The chain employs TRBV4-2 and TRBJ2-1; 10 positions match TRBD2. With V trimmed by 8 bases and J by 9 bases, 19 bases remained unmatched. Per germline, CDR1 LGHNA and CDR2 YNFKEQ. CDR3 length: 17 amino acids.

This chain's CDR3 is CASSQDRGNQPQHF. The DNA of the CDR3 is TGCGCCAGCAGCCAAGATCGGGGAAATCAGCCCCAGCATTTT. This rearrangement joins TRBV4-1 to TRBJ1-5, with D uncertain. CDR3 length: 14 residues. Germline V gene lookup returns CDR1 MGHRA and CDR2 YSYEKL. The V gene lost 0 bases and the J gene lost 4 bases, with 7 bases spanning the gap.

The genes are TRBV6-5 and TRBJ1-6; D possibly corresponds to TRBD1 (5 bases). CDR3 size: 15 residues. The V and J ends lost 3 bases and 7 bases respectively, with 13 bases between them. Germline V CDR1 and CDR2: MNHEY, SVGAGI. The CDR3 nucleotides are TGTGCCAGCAGTTATATCAGGGTTAAGAATTCACCCCTCCACTTT. It encodes CASSYIRVKNSPLHF.

The V gene is TRBV3-1 (or the pseudogene TRBV3-2), the J gene TRBJ2-2; the match to TRBD2 covers 13 bases. This CDR3 region has 18 residues. The V gene's germline CDR1 is LGHDT and CDR2 YNNKEL (reference sequence). Germline trimming cut 4 bases from V and 6 bases from J; bases unmatched to any gene: 11. The CDR3 is CASSPRLAGGRGAGELFF. DNA of the CDR3: TGTGCCAGCAGCCCTCGACTAGCGGGAGGAAGGGGCGCCGGGGAGCTGTTTTTT.

This clone was found once. The chain links TRBV7-3 to TRBJ2-1; no definite D call. V gave up 5 bases and J gave up 0 bases, with 11 bases separating them. Germline V gives CDR1 SGHTA, CDR2 FQGTGA. CDR3 length equals 15 residues. DNA for the CDR3: TGTGCCAGCAGCCCGGTACCGAGCTCCTACAATGAGCAGTTCTTC. Encoded protein: CASSPVPSSYNEQFF.

The CDR3 region is CASSQQGGQNYEQYF. As DNA, the CDR3 is TGTGCCAGCAGCCAACAGGGCGGCCAAAACTACGAGCAGTACTTC. J is TRBJ2-7 and V is TRBV4-2; D perhaps matches TRBD1 (5 bases). The V and J ends lost 2 bases and 3 bases respectively, with 14 bases between them. The germline V gene encodes CDR1 LGHNA and CDR2 YNFKEQ. The CDR3 sequence is 15 residues long.

This clone was detected ten times or more. The chain recombines TRBV4-1 with TRBJ2-7; TRBD1 matches 8 bases. The CDR3 contains 14 residues. After removal of 0 bases from V and 6 bases from J, the junction contained 4 bases not matched to a gene. Germline-derived CDR1 and CDR2 are MGHRA and YSYEKL. The CDR3 coding sequence is TGCGCCAGCAGCCAAGACAGGGGGCCGGTCGAGCAGTACTTC. This encodes CASSQDRGPVEQYF.

This chain uses TRBV5-1 with TRBJ1-1; 8 nucleotides line up with TRBD1. Germline CDR1 and CDR2: SGHRS and YFSETQ. There are 17 residues in the CDR3. J gave up 1 base and V 4 bases, and 12 bases lay outside the gene matches. CDR3 protein: CASSLQLRQGKNTEAFF. As DNA, the CDR3 is TGCGCCAGCAGCCTCCAATTACGACAGGGGAAGAACACTGAAGCTTTCTTT.

V usage is TRBV7-2 and J usage is TRBJ2-2, with 8 positions matching TRBD2. Trimming removed 1 base from V and 6 bases from J; junction bases left unmatched: 7. Germline V gene lookup returns CDR1 SGHTA and CDR2 FQGNSA. The length of the CDR3 is 16 residues. The CDR3 DNA reads TGTGCCAGCAGCTTAGGGACTAGCATTAGGGCCGGGGAGCTGTTTTTT. Translated, it gives CASSLGTSIRAGELFF. Based on the CDR3 plus reference TRBV7-2 and TRBJ2-2, the full variable domain is GAGVSQSPSNKVTEKGKDVELRCDPISGHTALYWYRQSLGQGLEFLIYFQGNSAPDKSGLPSDRFSAERTGGSVSTLTIQRTQQEDSAVYLCASSLGTSIRAGELFFGEGSRLTVL.

The gene calls are TRBV29-1 and TRBJ2-3; D unclear. This CDR3 has 14 amino acids. Germline V lookup: CDR1 SQVTM, CDR2 ANQGSEA. Trimming removed 4 bases at V and 1 base at J, with 12 bases between. This chain's CDR3 is CSVVGAVGTDTQYF. The CDR3 region has the DNA TGCAGCGTTGTAGGTGCGGTGGGCACAGATACGCAGTATTTT.

As DNA, the CDR3 is TGCGCCAGCAGTGTCGGGGACAGCTACAATGAGCAGTTCTTC. Protein sequence: CASSVGDSYNEQFF. The chain couples TRBV10-1 to TRBJ2-1, with 7 bases lining up with TRBD1. With V trimmed by 4 bases and J by 3 bases, 3 bases remained unmatched. Germline-derived CDR1 and CDR2 are WNHNN and SYGVQD (reference sequence). CDR3 size: 14 residues.

This sequence joins TRBV7-2 and TRBJ1-2, with D maybe TRBD1 (6 bases). The CDR3 is made up of 15 amino acids. Trimming removed 0 bases from V and 2 bases from J, with 10 bases in between. In germline, CDR1 is SGHTA, CDR2 FQGNSA. The CDR3 DNA reads TGTGCCAGCAGCTTAGCCCCTACAGGGAACTATGGCTACACCTTC. Amino acids: CASSLAPTGNYGYTF.

This chain connects TRBV18 to TRBJ2-3; TRBD2 matches 8 bases. The CDR3 runs 15 residues. Germline assignment: CDR1 KGHSH and CDR2 LQKENI. J gave up 5 bases and V 6 bases, and 10 bases lay outside the gene matches. CDR3 in amino acids: CASSRGVAGGDTQYF. In DNA, the CDR3 is TGTGCCAGCTCGCGGGGCGTGGCGGGAGGAGATACGCAGTATTTT.

The chain uses TRBV29-1 and TRBJ2-5; D is ambiguous. In germline, CDR1 is SQVTM, CDR2 ANQGSEA. V gave up 8 bases and J gave up 0 bases, with 13 bases separating them. CDR3 length: 13 amino acids. The CDR3 region is CSTRLRYQETQYF. CDR3 nucleotide sequence: TGCAGCACCCGCCTCCGGTACCAAGAGACCCAGTACTTC.

V gene TRBV29-1 combines with J gene TRBJ2-3; TRBD2 matches at 12 bases. Germline V lookup: CDR1 SQVTM, CDR2 ANQGSEA. This CDR3 region has 13 residues. With 7 bases clipped from V and 4 bases from J, the junction kept 3 bases outside the gene matches. The CDR3 DNA follows: TGCAGCGCCGCTAGCGGGAGGGCAGATACGCAGTATTTT. As protein: CSAASGRADTQYF.

Only one count was recorded for this clone. The chain couples TRBV2 to TRBJ2-2; D is ambiguous. This CDR3 is built from 12 residues. V shed 7 bases and J shed 1 base, with 4 bases lying between them. Germline V gives CDR1 SNHLY, CDR2 FYNNEI. CDR3 in DNA: TGTGCCAGCACGGGGAACACCGGGGAGCTGTTTTTT. Translation gives CASTGNTGELFF.

Of note for this clone: Germline and junction disagree at one end, which may indicate a read error. The sample contains more than one DNA sequence encoding this CDR3. This rearrangement joins TRBV6-5 to TRBJ1-2; unclear D gene. The CDR3 totals 12 residues. Germline CDR1 is MNHEY and CDR2 is SVGAGI. This CDR3 is CASSSPNYGYTF. CDR3 bases: TGTGCCAGCTCGAGCCCTAACTATGGCTACACCTTT.

The table lists this clone with a count of one. The chain recombines TRBV7-2 with TRBJ2-3; possible D gene TRBD2, 5 bases. Between the trimmed V and J ends, which lost 0 bases and 0 bases, there was a span of 7 bases. The germline V gene encodes CDR1 SGHTA and CDR2 FQGNSA. This CDR3 contains 15 residues. The CDR3 loop reads CASSLAGKSTDTQYF. The CDR3 nucleotides read TGTGCCAGCAGCTTAGCCGGGAAGAGCACAGATACGCAGTATTTT.